This T cell receptor (beta chain) emerged from a study of shared clonotypes between healthy human individuals. Study as a whole: Each donor had three CD4 naive, three CD4 memory, two CD8 naive and one CD8 memory plate.

To note about this clone: Its specificity is not known.

Findings and limits, study-wide: Genetic and exposure-history diversity was limited by the small donor number. Sorted-subset samples were not fully sequenced, rarefaction indicated.

Only CD45RO-negative cells positively selected for CCR7 counted as naive CD8 cells, so terminally differentiated effector memory CD45RA+ cells were excluded. Around 32,000 T cell genomes, or approximately 0.2 ug DNA, went into the sorted-subset replicate PCRs. The method was immunoSEQ multiplex PCR; TCRdb's version includes in-frame clones alone and lacks a portion of them. The sample holds about 2.1 million clones; approximately 94% are singletons and the top ten take more than 1.5%. Per germline, CDR1 MGHRA and CDR2 YSYEKL. The germline V and J ends were trimmed by 0 bases and 0 bases, with 9 bases remaining between them. There are 16 residues in the CDR3.

This chain joins TRBV4-1 and TRBJ1-3; no firm D call. The sample was naive CD8+ T cells from PBMCs. This TCR derives from a man aged 18-30 years in good health. Some clones in this sample may be carry-over from other donors' samples. The CDR3 DNA is TGCGCCAGCAGCCAAGATATCGCCCTCTCTGGAAACACCATATATTTT. Encoded protein: CASSQDIALSGNTIYF.